The text below deals with one T cell receptor (beta chain). Its binding antigen is unknown. Base qualities are missing; no much larger clone stands one base away. The immunoSEQ Assay, a bias-controlled multiplex PCR, was used to amplify TCRbeta CDR3 regions from genomic DNA. The original methods were these. The number of nucleated cells in each sample was estimated by amplification of reference gene primers within the assay. To quantify the absolute abundance of each unique TCRbeta CDR3 rearrangement, sequence reads were collapsed and filtered. Productive Simpson clonality was computed per sample as the square root of Simpson's diversity index over productive rearrangements. TCRdb carries this immuneACCESS record with in-frame sequences only. Its versions omit some clonotypes, under half of them owing to an unresolved V gene in the studies checked, with the rest unexplained. D and trimming come from the DNA, and the V and J calls and clone size come from that table. This sample lists roughly 170,000 clones; around 88% were detected once. Less than 4.5% of the sample rests with the top ten.

Enrolling through a virtual design, the prospective study's participants ranged in age from roughly 18 to 89 years and lived across 24 United States geographic areas. Cohort assignment in the prospective study relied on participant-reported clinical history from a screening survey and a study questionnaire. In the prospective study, mobile phlebotomists collected whole blood, serum and a nasopharyngeal or oropharyngeal swab from each participant. Prospective study participants could optionally give additional blood draws and questionnaires over an approximately 2-month period. Prospective study blood samples were shipped either frozen or at room temperature before DNA extraction. The data derive from a study of blood T cell repertoires in COVID-19 (TCRdb year 2020). Regarding the research as a whole: The collaborator samples originated in the United States, Italy and Spain and spanned the acute and convalescent phases of COVID-19. The material from the prospective study consisted of cDNA or gDNA derived from T cells, B-cell-depleted T cells, or PBMCs. The dataset comprised deeply sampled blood TCRbeta repertoires from subjects exposed to, actively infected with, or recovered from COVID-19. The repertoires were released in a freely available public database intended as a resource for research on the immune response to SARS-CoV-2. The samples were drawn from two sources: the first 160 participants of the ongoing ImmuneRACE study, and 1,000 to 1,500 subjects contributed by 6 global collaborators. Nearly every sample came with metadata listing a de-identified subject ID, COVID-19 status, age in years and sex. Where available, HLA class I and class II types were taken from metadata supplied by the sample provider and were not determined by assay-based typing.

The germline V gene specifies LGHNA as CDR1 and YNFKEQ as CDR2. Ends trimmed: V by 1 base, J by 5 bases; bases unmatched to a gene: 7. Including cysteine and phenylalanine, the CDR3 has 17 amino acids. Only the CDR3 portion is preserved as DNA: 51 bases, with reading frame beginning at the first base. Overall study outcomes, separate from this receptor: The quantity of clinical and demographic metadata differed by source and by participant and was supplied without curation.

This receptor was identified in a woman aged 45 to 65 in a cohort exposed to, infected with or recovered from COVID-19 (not recorded which). The rearranged chain carries TRBV4-2 and TRBJ2-1, and 11 junction bases match TRBD2. Material for sequencing was PBMCs or T cells enriched from blood (not recorded which). The DNA sequence is TGTGCCAGCAGCCAAGTCGGTGGGGGACTAGCGGACAATGAGCAGTTCTTC. This yields the protein CASSQVGGGLADNEQFF.